A single sample is the source of the 30 T cell receptor beta chains below, sequenced in a study of blood T cell repertoires in COVID-19. The assay was immunoSEQ multiplex PCR, and TCRdb's table has in-frame clones only and misses some. The sample carries some 60,000 clones, around nine tenths recorded once. Sequencing was done on a sample of peripheral blood. The receptors were gathered from a man in his fifties or sixties with acute or convalescent COVID-19.

As regards this clone: At one end, the junction sequence differs from germline, possibly due to a read error. This chain uses TRBV24-1 with TRBJ1-2; TRBD1 agrees at 8 bases. The CDR3 length is 16 residues. CDR1 and CDR2 (germline): KGHDR, SFDVKD. CDR3: CATSDLYPGQGRRKAF. The DNA for the CDR3 is TGTGCCACCAGTGATTTGTACCCCGGACAGGGCCGCCGAAAGGCCTTC.

The chain recombines TRBV2 with TRBJ1-5; no definite D call. There are 15 residues in the CDR3. The V end lost 7 bases, the J end lost 0 bases, and 13 bases lay between the germline ends. CDR1 SNHLY and CDR2 FYNNEI come from the germline V gene. In DNA form, the CDR3 reads TGTGCCAGCACCAGCAGGCTCTATAGCAATCAGCCCCAGCATTTT. It yields the protein CASTSRLYSNQPQHF.

The rearrangement joins TRBV3-1 (or the pseudogene TRBV3-2) to TRBJ1-1; D unclear. This CDR3 contains 13 residues. CDR1 is LGHDT and CDR2 is YNNKEL in the germline V gene (reference sequence). V dropped 4 bases and J dropped 0 bases, with 6 bases sitting between them. CDR3 protein: CASSRRVNTEAFF. The CDR3 DNA sequence: TGTGCCAGCAGCCGGAGAGTGAACACTGAAGCTTTCTTT.

The chain has TRBV5-6 and TRBJ1-2; 11 bases agree with TRBD1. CDR3 size: 17 residues. CDR1 is SGHDT and CDR2 is YYEEEE in the germline V gene. The junction had 13 bases not matched to a gene; V was cut back by 2 bases and J by 7 bases. CDR3 nucleotide sequence: TGTGCCAGCAGCTTTTGGACAGGGGGCTTGGGTCGTGGTGGCTACACCTTC. It translates to CASSFWTGGLGRGGYTF.

The rearrangement uses TRBV4-1 and TRBJ2-7, with D possibly matching TRBD2 (7 bases). Germline V lookup: CDR1 MGHRA, CDR2 YSYEKL. V was trimmed by 1 base and J by 3 bases, leaving 16 bases between them. This CDR3 contains 16 residues. This CDR3 reads CASSQGFAGAVYEQYF. The DNA of the CDR3 is TGCGCCAGCAGCCAAGGTTTCGCGGGGGCCGTCTACGAGCAGTACTTC.

This chain uses TRBV6-6 with TRBJ2-2; 9 nucleotides match TRBD1. Unmatched junction bases numbered 4, after V lost 6 bases and J lost 2 bases. Germline loops: CDR1 MNHNY, CDR2 SVGAGI (reference sequence). The CDR3 consists of 15 residues. Here the CDR3 reads CASSLGQGNTGELFF. The CDR3 DNA is TGTGCCAGCAGCCTGGGACAGGGAAACACCGGGGAGCTGTTTTTT.

The V and J genes are TRBV7-8 and TRBJ1-5; possible D gene TRBD1, 6 bases. Between the trimmed V and J ends, which lost 5 bases and 1 base, there was a span of 15 bases. CDR1 is SGHVS, CDR2 FQNEAQ, per germline. The CDR3 contains 16 residues. In nucleotides, the CDR3 is TGTGCCAGCAGCCCCCGGACAGCTTCCAGCAATCAGCCCCAGCATTTT. Its translation: CASSPRTASSNQPQHF.

This clone was seen just once. V gene TRBV9 combines with J gene TRBJ2-1; D possibly corresponds to TRBD1 (6 bases). The length of the CDR3 is 17 residues. Trimming took off 2 bases at V and 11 bases at J, with 26 bases between the two ends. Germline CDR1 is SGDLS and CDR2 is YYNGEE. The CDR3, as DNA: TGTGCCAGCAGCGTTCCTGGCTCAGGGGCCTCTGGAATTAAGCAGTTCTTC. It encodes CASSVPGSGASGIKQFF.

The chain has TRBV19 and TRBJ1-1; D possibly corresponds to TRBD1 (5 bases). CDR1 is LNHDA, CDR2 SQIVND, per germline (reference sequence). Trimming removed 6 bases from V and 1 base from J, with 18 bases in between. The CDR3 covers 16 residues. The CDR3 DNA follows: TGTGCCAGTAGGACCGACGGGGGGGTGACGAACACTGAAGCTTTCTTT. Translation gives CASRTDGGVTNTEAFF.

The CDR3 protein is CASRSSGVAKNIQYF. The CDR3 DNA follows: TGTGCCAGCCGGTCGAGCGGGGTAGCCAAAAACATTCAGTACTTC. The chain is built from TRBV6-5 and TRBJ2-4, with 7 bases identical to TRBD2. In germline, CDR1 is MNHEY, CDR2 SVGAGI. The CDR3 consists of 15 residues. Trimming cost V 8 bases and J 0 bases; bases outside gene matches: 7.

The CDR3 loop reads CASSDEQGYGYTF. The CDR3, as DNA: TGTGCCAGCAGCGACGAACAGGGATATGGCTACACCTTC. The chain couples TRBV5-4 to TRBJ1-2; D is perhaps TRBD1 (6 bases). The germline V gene encodes CDR1 SGHNT and CDR2 YYREEE (reference sequence). The CDR3 has 13 residues. Trimming stripped 4 bases from V and 5 bases from J, with 12 bases between.

The CDR3 coding sequence is TGTGCCAGTAGTATAACAGGTTCCCTCTACAATGAGCAGTTCTTC. It specifies CASSITGSLYNEQFF. The V and J genes are TRBV19 and TRBJ2-1, with a weak D call TRBD1 (5 bases). V was trimmed by 2 bases and J by 3 bases, leaving 11 bases between them. The CDR3 length is 15 residues. CDR1 and CDR2 from the germline V gene are LNHDA and SQIVND (reference sequence). Using reference TRBV19 and TRBJ2-1 for the parts outside the CDR3, the full variable domain is DGGITQSPKYLFRKEGQNVTLSCEQNLNHDAMYWYRQDPGQGLRLIYYSQIVNDFQKGDIAEGYSVSREKKESFPLTVTSAQKNPTAFYLCASSITGSLYNEQFFGPGTRLTVL.

The DNA for the CDR3 is TGTGCCAGCTTACGAACAGGGTCCACAAACACTGAAGCTTTCTTT. Translated, it gives CASLRTGSTNTEAFF. The chain combines TRBV18 with TRBJ1-1, with D tentatively TRBD1 (6 bases). In germline, CDR1 is KGHSH, CDR2 LQKENI. Trimming left V 7 bases short and J 2 bases short, with 17 bases between. This CDR3 is 15 amino acids long.

The chain recombines TRBV19 with TRBJ2-2; unclear D gene. The CDR3 runs 16 residues. Per the germline V gene, CDR1 is LNHDA and CDR2 is SQIVND (reference sequence). V was trimmed by 7 bases and J by 1 base, leaving 16 bases between them. CDR3 region: CASKSQSKVNTGELFF. In DNA, the CDR3 is TGTGCCAGTAAATCACAGTCTAAAGTGAACACCGGGGAGCTGTTTTTT. Full variable domain (rest looked up from reference TRBV19 and TRBJ2-2): DGGITQSPKYLFRKEGQNVTLSCEQNLNHDAMYWYRQDPGQGLRLIYYSQIVNDFQKGDIAEGYSVSREKKESFPLTVTSAQKNPTAFYLCASKSQSKVNTGELFFGEGSRLTVL.

The rearrangement joins TRBV7-8 to TRBJ2-7; 9 positions agree with TRBD1. Looked up from germline, CDR1 is SGHVS and CDR2 is FQNEAQ. The V segment lost 3 bases and the J segment 3 bases; nucleotides outside the gene matches: 6. CDR3 length: 15 amino acids. CDR3 nucleotides: TGTGCCAGCAGCTTGCGGACAGGGGACATCTACGAGCAGTACTTC. Translated, it gives CASSLRTGDIYEQYF. The whole variable domain, remainder taken from reference TRBV7-8 and TRBJ2-7, is GAGVSQSPRYKVAKRGQDVALRCDPISGHVSLFWYQQALGQGPEFLTYFQNEAQLDKSGLPSDRFFAERPEGSVSTLKIQRTQQEDSAVYLCASSLRTGDIYEQYFGPGTRLTVT.

V is TRBV11-3 and J is TRBJ1-6; D may be TRBD1 (6 bases). Deletions cut 3 bases from V and 5 bases from J, with 11 bases between. This CDR3 spans 15 amino acids. Germline CDR1 is SGHNT and CDR2 is YENEEA. CDR3 residues: CASSLDSSHNSPLHF. DNA for the CDR3: TGTGCCAGCAGCTTGGACAGTTCGCATAATTCACCCCTCCACTTT. The whole variable domain, filled in from reference TRBV11-3 and TRBJ1-6, reads EAGVVQSPRYKIIEKKQPVAFWCNPISGHNTLYWYLQNLGQGPELLIRYENEEAVDDSQLPKDRFSAERLKGVDSTLKIQPAELGDSAVYLCASSLDSSHNSPLHFGNGTRLTVT.

The rearrangement joins TRBV11-2 to TRBJ1-3; D remains ambiguous. The ends were cut back, 1 base at V and 4 bases at J, with 8 bases in the middle. The CDR3 consists of 14 residues. Germline CDR1 and CDR2: SGHAT and FQNNGV. CDR3 loop: CASSLAGVGNTIYF. The CDR3, as DNA: TGTGCCAGCAGCTTAGCAGGTGTCGGAAACACCATATATTTT.

This clone was seen more than once but under ten times. This sequence joins TRBV2 and TRBJ2-5; possibly TRBD2 for D (5 bases). CDR1 and CDR2 (germline): SNHLY, FYNNEI. The CDR3 is 14 residues long. The V gene lost 6 bases and the J gene lost 0 bases, with 11 bases spanning the gap. The CDR3 sequence is CASSRDGNQETQYF. The CDR3 region has the DNA TGTGCCAGCAGCCGTGACGGGAACCAAGAGACCCAGTACTTC.

A single count supports this clone. The V call is TRBV7-8, the J call TRBJ1-5; weak D call: TRBD1 (5 bases). There are 17 residues in the CDR3. The germline gives CDR1 SGHVS, CDR2 FQNEAQ. Trimming cost V 2 bases and J 2 bases, with 16 bases left between them. CDR3 loop: CASSLRERTLGNQPQHF. CDR3 coding DNA: TGTGCCAGCAGCTTACGGGAGAGGACATTGGGCAATCAGCCCCAGCATTTT.

This sequence joins TRBV6-4 and TRBJ1-2; 8 positions agree with TRBD1. This CDR3 region has 15 residues. The germline CDR1 and CDR2 sequences are MRHNA and SNTAGT. V lost 2 bases and J lost 4; bases outside the gene matches: 6. The CDR3 region is CASSDTGGPFYGYTF. The CDR3 bases are TGTGCCAGCAGTGACACAGGGGGACCCTTCTATGGCTACACCTTC.

The V call is TRBV5-4, the J call TRBJ2-1, with 7 positions matching TRBD1. Germline lookup yields CDR1 SGHNT and CDR2 YYREEE (reference sequence). The CDR3 totals 14 residues. The trim removed 4 bases at V and 5 bases at J, leaving 6 bases unmatched. In DNA form, the CDR3 reads TGTGCCAGCAGCCAGGGACAGCAAAACAATGAGCAGTTCTTC. Its protein product is CASSQGQQNNEQFF.

This chain uses TRBV2 with TRBJ2-7, with 7 positions matching TRBD2. With 4 bases clipped from V and 8 bases from J, the junction kept 5 bases outside the gene matches. Per germline, CDR1 SNHLY and CDR2 FYNNEI. The CDR3 has 12 residues. This CDR3 reads CASSVQGGQQYF. As DNA, the CDR3 is TGTGCCAGCAGTGTGCAGGGAGGGCAGCAGTACTTC. Combining the CDR3 with reference TRBV2 and TRBJ2-7 gives the whole variable domain EPEVTQTPSHQVTQMGQEVILRCVPISNHLYFYWYRQILGQKVEFLVSFYNNEISEKSEIFDDQFSVERPDGSNFTLKIRSTKLEDSAMYFCASSVQGGQQYFGPGTRLTVT.

This chain joins TRBV4-1 and TRBJ1-1; 9 bases line up with TRBD1. This CDR3 has 14 amino acids. V shed 4 bases and J 2 bases; nucleotides not matched to a gene: 2. Per germline, CDR1 MGHRA and CDR2 YSYEKL. The CDR3 sequence is CASSRDRVNTEAFF. The CDR3 DNA follows: TGCGCCAGCAGCCGGGACAGGGTAAACACTGAAGCTTTCTTT.

V gene TRBV2 combines with J gene TRBJ2-1, with TRBD1 matching 9 bases. CDR1 SNHLY and CDR2 FYNNEI come from the germline V gene. This CDR3 has 17 residues. Losses at the gene ends were 6 bases for V and 3 bases for J; bases not matched to a gene: 12. The CDR3 is CASRKRGGTGLYNEQFF. CDR3 nucleotides: TGTGCCAGCAGGAAGCGAGGGGGGACAGGGCTCTACAATGAGCAGTTCTTC.

This clone was observed once. This rearrangement joins TRBV11-2 to TRBJ2-3; 9 bases match TRBD1. V trimming: 4 bases; J trimming: 2 bases; junction bases outside the gene matches: 4. Germline CDR1 reads SGHAT; CDR2 reads FQNNGV. The length of the CDR3 is 15 residues. The CDR3 sequence: CASSSRTGVTDTQYF. The CDR3 nucleotides are TGTGCCAGCAGCTCCCGGACAGGGGTCACAGATACGCAGTATTTT.

This rearrangement joins TRBV6-5 to TRBJ1-6; TRBD1 is a possible D gene (6 bases). Germline CDR1 reads MNHEY; CDR2 reads SVGAGI. The V end lost 6 bases, the J end lost 5 bases, and 14 bases lay between the germline ends. The CDR3 contains 15 residues. CDR3 DNA sequence: TGTGCCAGCAGACCTCGAGACAGGAATAATTCACCCCTCCACTTT. Amino acids: CASRPRDRNNSPLHF.

This clone was seen once. The chain joins TRBV5-1 to TRBJ1-2; no clear D. The V gene's germline CDR1 is SGHRS and CDR2 YFSETQ. V gave up 1 base and J gave up 2 bases, with 9 bases separating them. This CDR3 contains 14 residues. The CDR3 loop is CASSLSSGNYGYTF. DNA of the CDR3: TGCGCCAGCAGCTTGTCGTCCGGGAACTATGGCTACACCTTC.

The chain employs TRBV5-1 and TRBJ1-4; 7 nucleotides align to TRBD1. The V and J ends lost 2 bases and 6 bases, in that order; junction bases with no gene match: 7. This CDR3 contains 15 residues. The germline CDR1 and CDR2 sequences are SGHRS and YFSETQ. The DNA of the CDR3 is TGCGCCAGCAGCTTAAGCACAGGGGAATATGAAAAACTGTTTTTT. This encodes CASSLSTGEYEKLFF.

The chain carries TRBV6-5 and TRBJ1-3, with 8 nucleotides matching TRBD1. The CDR3 sequence is 14 residues long. CDR1 MNHEY and CDR2 SVGAGI come from the germline V gene. J gave up 0 bases and V 6 bases, and 1 base lay outside the gene matches. CDR3 nucleotides: TGTGCCAGCAGCGGGACAGGCTCTGGAAACACCATATATTTT. It is translated as CASSGTGSGNTIYF.

V gene TRBV11-2 combines with J gene TRBJ1-1; D not certain. The CDR3 sequence is 14 residues long. V lost 5 bases, J lost 1 base, and 11 bases lay in between. The germline V gene encodes CDR1 SGHAT and CDR2 FQNNGV. CDR3: CASSPTLRNTEAFF. The CDR3 nucleotides are TGTGCCAGCAGCCCGACACTTAGGAACACTGAAGCTTTCTTT.